The rows below give T cell receptor beta chains drawn from one sample of a study of identifying expanded T cells in peripheral blood. TCRdb's copy holds only in-frame clones and misses some; the assay was immunoSEQ multiplex PCR. This table holds tens of thousands of clones, roughly 84% found once. Source material: blood. Every receptor here comes from a person aged 18 to 70 in good health. Both conserved end residues are part of each CDR3. A D gene is named only where the DNA matches it firmly. Clone sizes are given selectively: once, few, many, or a class where the clone is expanded.

J: TRBJ2-3; V: TRBV19; D: .; length: 14; size: .; DNA: TGTGCCAGTAGTAAAAACTCCCCCCGAGATACGCAGTATTTT; CDR3: CASSKNSPRDTQYF
J: TRBJ2-3; V: TRBV7-2; D: .; length: 15; size: .; DNA: TGTGCCAGCAGCTTAGCGGGAGGTAGGACAGATACGCAGTATTTT; CDR3: CASSLAGGRTDTQYF
J: TRBJ2-7; V: TRBV10-1; D: .; length: 14; size: once; DNA: TGCGCCAGCAGAGAGGGGGGGAGCTCCTACGAGCAGTACTTC; CDR3: CASREGGSSYEQYF
J: TRBJ2-6; V: TRBV19; D: TRBD1; length: 19; size: .; DNA: TGTGCCAGTAGTATGGCCAGGGGGCAATTCCTCTCTGGGGCCAACGTCCTGACTTTC; CDR3: CASSMARGQFLSGANVLTF
J: TRBJ1-1; V: TRBV10-3; D: .; length: 11; size: .; DNA: TGTGCCATCAGTGCAGACACTGAAGCTTTCTTT; CDR3: CAISADTEAFF
J: TRBJ2-2; V: TRBV28; D: .; length: 14; size: .; DNA: TGTGCCAGCAGTCTAGGGGTCAACACCGGGGAGCTGTTTTTT; CDR3: CASSLGVNTGELFF
J: TRBJ1-1; V: TRBV10-3; D: .; length: 12; size: .; DNA: TGTGCCATCAGTGCTTCGAACACTGAAGCTTTCTTT; CDR3: CAISASNTEAFF
J: TRBJ2-2; V: TRBV2; D: TRBD2; length: 15; size: once; DNA: TGTGCCAGCAAGTTACTAGCGGGAGGGCCCGGGGAGCTGTTTTTT; CDR3: CASKLLAGGPGELFF
J: TRBJ2-3; V: TRBV6-6; D: .; length: 16; size: .; DNA: TGTGCCAGCAGATTCTTTCTAGGGGACCGCACAGATACGCAGTATTTT; CDR3: CASRFFLGDRTDTQYF
J: TRBJ2-7; V: TRBV6-5; D: .; length: 12; size: .; DNA: TGTGCCAGCAGGCGGGGAACCTACGAGCAGTACTTC; CDR3: CASRRGTYEQYF
J: TRBJ2-5; V: TRBV9; D: .; length: 15; size: .; DNA: TGTGCCAGCAGCCTAACGGGAGACATACAAGAGACCCAGTACTTC; CDR3: CASSLTGDIQETQYF
J: TRBJ1-2; V: TRBV19; D: TRBD1; length: 13; size: .; DNA: TGTGCCAGTAGTATTGGGGACAGGGATGGCTACACCTTC; CDR3: CASSIGDRDGYTF
J: TRBJ2-2; V: TRBV28; D: TRBD2; length: 17; size: .; DNA: TGTGCCAGCAGTCTCCCTGGACTAGCGGCCGCGGTCGGGGAGCTGTTTTTT; CDR3: CASSLPGLAAAVGELFF
J: TRBJ2-1; V: TRBV9; D: .; length: 14; size: medium-sized; DNA: TGTGCCAGCAGCGTAGTAGGGCGGGCAGACGAGCAGTTCTTC; CDR3: CASSVVGRADEQFF
J: TRBJ2-7; V: TRBV5-1; D: TRBD1; length: 14; size: .; DNA: TGCGCCAGCAGCACGACAGGGGACCTCTACGAGCAGTACTTC; CDR3: CASSTTGDLYEQYF
J: TRBJ2-1; V: TRBV6-6; D: .; length: 16; size: .; DNA: TGTGCCAGCAGTTGGCGGGGTATTCCCTCCTACAATGAGCAGTTCTTC; CDR3: CASSWRGIPSYNEQFF
J: TRBJ1-4; V: TRBV10-3; D: .; length: 14; size: .; DNA: TGTGCCACCACGGTTAATGAGGCTGGGGAAAAACTGTTTTTT; CDR3: CATTVNEAGEKLFF
J: TRBJ2-5; V: TRBV5-1; D: .; length: 13; size: .; DNA: TGCGCCAGCAGCCCCCAAGCGATGGGGACCCAGTACTTC; CDR3: CASSPQAMGTQYF
J: TRBJ2-3; V: TRBV6-4; D: .; length: 15; size: few; DNA: TGTGCCAGCAGTGACTCACTAGCAGCCACAGATACGCAGTATTTT; CDR3: CASSDSLAATDTQYF
J: TRBJ2-7; V: TRBV18; D: TRBD1; length: 14; size: .; DNA: TGTGCCAGCTCAGAGGGACAGGGTCTCTACGAGCAGTACTTC; CDR3: CASSEGQGLYEQYF
J: TRBJ1-1; V: TRBV5-6; D: .; length: 15; size: .; DNA: TGTGCCAGCAGCTTGGAGTTGGGTCTTGGCACTGAAGCTTTCTTT; CDR3: CASSLELGLGTEAFF
J: TRBJ2-7; V: TRBV18; D: .; length: 16; size: once; DNA: TGTGCCAGCTCAACTCCGATTGGGTTTGGTACCTACGAGCAGTACTTC; CDR3: CASSTPIGFGTYEQYF
J: TRBJ2-6; V: TRBV27; D: .; length: 16; size: .; DNA: TGTGCCAGCAGTCCGCACAGGGTCTCTGGGGCCAACGTCCTGACTTTC; CDR3: CASSPHRVSGANVLTF
J: TRBJ2-4; V: TRBV18; D: TRBD2; length: 14; size: .; DNA: TGTGCCAGCTCACCCTCTAGCGGGAGTGACATTCAGTACTTC; CDR3: CASSPSSGSDIQYF
J: TRBJ2-3; V: TRBV27; D: .; length: 11; size: .; DNA: TGTGCCAGCCGGCGTACAGATACGCAGTATTTT; CDR3: CASRRTDTQYF
J: TRBJ2-7; V: TRBV11-2; D: .; length: 13; size: .; DNA: TGTGCCAGCAGCTTAGATCTCTCCTACGAGCAGTACTTC; CDR3: CASSLDLSYEQYF
J: TRBJ2-7; V: TRBV7-6; D: .; length: 12; size: once; DNA: TGTGCCAGCAGCTTGACGGCCTACGAGCAGTACTTC; CDR3: CASSLTAYEQYF
J: TRBJ2-5; V: TRBV18; D: .; length: 13; size: few; DNA: TGTGCCAGCTCACCATCCGAGAGAGAGACCCAGTACTTC; CDR3: CASSPSERETQYF
J: TRBJ1-5; V: TRBV4-2; D: .; length: 14; size: .; DNA: TGTGCCAGCAGCCAAGATTTGGGCAATCAGCCCCAGCATTTT; CDR3: CASSQDLGNQPQHF
J: TRBJ2-1; V: TRBV11-2; D: TRBD1; length: 14; size: .; DNA: TGTGCCAGCAGCCTCGGACAGGGGGCGAGGGAGCAGTTCTTC; CDR3: CASSLGQGAREQFF
J: TRBJ2-5; V: TRBV7-9; D: .; length: 11; size: .; DNA: TGTGCCAGCAGCTTATTAGAGACCCAGTACTTC; CDR3: CASSLLETQYF
J: TRBJ2-5; V: TRBV5-1; D: .; length: 15; size: .; DNA: TGCGCCAGCAGCATTGAGGGACACCTGCAAGAGACCCAGTACTTC; CDR3: CASSIEGHLQETQYF
J: TRBJ2-7; V: TRBV5-1; D: TRBD2; length: 18; size: .; DNA: TGCGCCAGCAGCTCGAACCTCCGCGGACTAGCGGGAGTTGACGAGCAGTACTTC; CDR3: CASSSNLRGLAGVDEQYF
J: TRBJ1-3; V: TRBV2; D: .; length: 12; size: .; DNA: TGTGCCAGCAGCGTACAGGGAGACACCATATATTTT; CDR3: CASSVQGDTIYF
J: TRBJ2-1; V: TRBV2; D: .; length: 10; size: .; DNA: TGTGCCAGCAGTGTCAACAAGCAGTTCTTC; CDR3: CASSVNKQFF
J: TRBJ1-3; V: TRBV5-1; D: .; length: 15; size: few; DNA: TGCGCCAGCAGCGAGGCAATAAACTCTGGAAACACCATATATTTT; CDR3: CASSEAINSGNTIYF
J: TRBJ1-1; V: TRBV29-1; D: .; length: 13; size: .; DNA: TGCAGCGTTGCTGGACGGATGAACACTGAAGCTTTCTTT; CDR3: CSVAGRMNTEAFF
J: TRBJ1-5; V: TRBV6-5; D: .; length: 15; size: .; DNA: TGTGCCAGCAAGAGGGCCGTTTATAGCAATCAGCCCCAGCATTTT; CDR3: CASKRAVYSNQPQHF
J: TRBJ2-2; V: TRBV9; D: .; length: 12; size: .; DNA: TGTGCCAGCACCATTTTTGGCGGGGAGCTGTTTTTT; CDR3: CASTIFGGELFF
J: TRBJ2-1; V: TRBV11-3; D: .; length: 11; size: .; DNA: TGTGCCAGCAGCTTGGGCAATGAGCAGTTCTTC; CDR3: CASSLGNEQFF
J: TRBJ1-2; V: TRBV7-8; D: .; length: 15; size: .; DNA: TGTGCCAGCAGCTTAGTCGTCCGGGGCTTGGGTGGCTACACCTTC; CDR3: CASSLVVRGLGGYTF
J: TRBJ1-2; V: TRBV29-1; D: .; length: 11; size: .; DNA: TGCAGCGTCGCCGAGGGGAATGGCTACACCTTC; CDR3: CSVAEGNGYTF
J: TRBJ1-5; V: TRBV28; D: .; length: 15; size: .; DNA: TGTGCCAGCCGCACCGAGGACAGTACTAATCAGCCCCAGCATTTT; CDR3: CASRTEDSTNQPQHF
J: TRBJ1-4; V: TRBV7-8; D: .; length: 17; size: .; DNA: TGTGCCAGCAGCTTAGTTGTGGGAGTTACGACTAATGAAAAACTGTTTTTT; CDR3: CASSLVVGVTTNEKLFF
J: TRBJ2-7; V: TRBV6-1; D: .; length: 14; size: .; DNA: TGTGCCAGCAGTGTGGCCGTTTCGACCTACGAGCAGTACTTC; CDR3: CASSVAVSTYEQYF
J: TRBJ2-2; V: TRBV7-9; D: TRBD1; length: 15; size: .; DNA: TGTGCCAGCAGCACTATCAGGGGGCGATCCGGGGAGCTGTTTTTT; CDR3: CASSTIRGRSGELFF
J: TRBJ2-3; V: TRBV9; D: TRBD1; length: 16; size: .; DNA: TGTGCCAGCAGCGCTCGACAGGGTTGGAGTGCAGATACGCAGTATTTT; CDR3: CASSARQGWSADTQYF
J: TRBJ2-1; V: TRBV5-6; D: TRBD2; length: 15; size: .; DNA: TGTGCCAGCAGCCTCCTAGCGGGAGGGAGCAATGAGCAGTTCTTC; CDR3: CASSLLAGGSNEQFF
J: TRBJ2-6; V: TRBV28; D: .; length: 15; size: .; DNA: TGTGCCAGCAGTTTATCGGGACTCCGGGCCAACGTCCTGACTTTC; CDR3: CASSLSGLRANVLTF
J: TRBJ1-2; V: TRBV9; D: .; length: 14; size: .; DNA: TGTGCCAGCAGCGTAGGGGGGCAGGGCTATGGCTACACCTTC; CDR3: CASSVGGQGYGYTF
J: TRBJ2-3; V: TRBV19; D: .; length: 17; size: .; DNA: TGTGCCAGTTCCTATAGCGGTCCTTTAACTAACACAGATACGCAGTATTTT; CDR3: CASSYSGPLTNTDTQYF
J: TRBJ1-4; V: TRBV7-2; D: .; length: 12; size: .; DNA: TGTGCCAGCAGCCCCGGGGGTGAAAAACTGTTTTTT; CDR3: CASSPGGEKLFF
J: TRBJ2-5; V: TRBV6-6; D: TRBD2; length: 16; size: .; DNA: TGTGCCAGCAGTTTCCCCCGAGGGGAGGGGCAAGAGACCCAGTACTTC; CDR3: CASSFPRGEGQETQYF
J: TRBJ1-2; V: TRBV4-1; D: .; length: 13; size: few; DNA: TGCGCCAGCAGCCCACTTGGGGTGGGCGGCTACACCTTC; CDR3: CASSPLGVGGYTF
J: TRBJ2-1; V: TRBV7-2; D: .; length: 17; size: .; DNA: TGTGCCAGCAGCTTAAGGGTACCCGGGGTCGTTGGGTCTGAGCAGTTCTTC; CDR3: CASSLRVPGVVGSEQFF